The source of this T cell receptor beta chain is a study of blood T cells in healthy people across ages (dated by TCRdb to between 2014 and 2017). In terms of the full investigation: In model experiments, template switching captured about one uniquely barcoded TCR beta cDNA molecule for every two T cells. To track age-related changes in TCR beta repertoire diversity, the study relied on deep sequencing normalized with unique cDNA molecular identifiers. Four age groups were formed from the donors: young (average about 15 years), middle-aged (around 39), aged (roughly 59) and long-lived (roughly 88). Donors of different ages were randomly distributed across sequencing lanes to avoid experimental bias. The study analyzed two additional independent replicas of 1 million unique cDNA reads from the same blood draw for two donors, one aged 18 to 30 and one aged 80 or older.

The donors were some 36 Caucasian individuals from Russia, aged roughly 6 to 100 years, who were systemically healthy. Around 9.7 milliliters of peripheral blood were collected from each donor into EDTA-treated Vacutainer tubes. PBMCs were isolated by Ficoll-Paque density-gradient centrifugation, with at least 6.5 million obtained per sample. Total RNA was extracted from PBMCs with Trizol reagent, with at least 6 micrograms obtained per sample. For every donor, an aliquot of PBMCs went through flow cytometry to measure the percentages of naive CD45RAhigh/CD27high T cells. The CDR3 goes from the cysteine to the phenylalanine over 16 residues. The kept DNA is CDR3 alone, 48 bases in frame from the first base. From V the trimming removes 1 base and from J it removes 6 bases, while the gene matches leave 11 bases of the junction unaccounted for. Looking up the germline V gene yields CDR1 SQVTM and CDR2 ANQGSEA.

In the case of this clonotype: The antigen this receptor binds is unknown. A much more abundant neighbour one base away suggests this may be a read error.

Libraries were made using 5' RACE. Sequenced on an Illumina HiSeq 2500. A second PCR of roughly 7 to 11 cycles was performed with a sample-barcoded 5' primer and a J-beta primer mix. Each TCR beta cDNA molecule received a unique molecular identifier from a template-switch 5' adaptor carrying 12 random nucleotides. Each sample yielded at least 2.5 million CDR3-containing paired-end reads. First-strand cDNA synthesis was performed from all RNA using the Mint cDNA synthesis kit, with priming by a TRBC-specific oligonucleotide. All cDNA was treated with uracil-DNA glycosylase and then went through a first 18-cycle PCR with the universal primers M1SS and BC2_uni_R. In the original analysis: Each sample was normalized by randomly selecting 1 million high-quality reads, each carrying a distinct molecular identifier. Reads with shared molecular identifiers were discarded instead of being binned into consensus sequences. CDR3 identification, clonotype clustering and error correction used MiTCR with a Q25 quality threshold and the strictest error-elimination algorithm. A nonparametric unseen species model with Euler transformation was used to estimate a lower bound on total TCR beta diversity. The public reads were reprocessed in TCRdb via fastp at Q25 and MiXCR, keeping in-frame beta chains. Rows with a matching CDR3 protein are joined into one entry that keeps the most common DNA and genes. TCRdb, not the authors, supplied the V and J calls. In all, the sample holds 700,000 to 850,000 distinct CDR3 sequences, and around 34% of those were seen once. The top ten constitute under 15% of the sample.

General findings and caveats noted by the study authors: Since profiling was done on bulk unsorted PBMCs, naive and antigen-experienced compartments could not be conclusively compared. Observed TCR beta diversity per million T cells fell roughly linearly with age, and a significant reduction was already apparent by age around 36. The CMV infection status of donors was not known, potentially confounding age-related changes in expanded clonotypes. Estimates of total diversity based on one million sequenced T cells were considered lower bounds and underestimates. A strong correlation was found between observed TCR beta diversity and the percentage of naive T cells measured by flow cytometry. The long-lived group showed more naive CD4+ T cells, fewer expanded clones and increased TCR diversity than the aged group, suggesting age selection.

Sequencing was performed on blood. The clonotype comes from a man aged 18 to 30 in good health. The receptor chain draws on TRBV29-1 and TRBJ2-1, with 8 bases matching TRBD1. The CDR3 in this case is CSVEGERTGNCNEQFF. The sequenced DNA is TGCAGCGTTGAAGGAGAAAGGACAGGGAACTGCAATGAGCAGTTCTTC.